The clone carrying this TCR beta chain was detected a few times. Its target is not known. The data were taken from a study of T cells after yellow fever vaccination. Germline trimming cut 4 bases from V and 7 bases from J; bases unmatched to any gene: 3. Germline CDR1 is MGHDK and CDR2 is SYGVNS. The CDR3 covers 14 residues. TCR cDNA was made by 5'RACE template switching, adding a universal primer site and UMIs. TCRdb itself ran the 5' RACE reads through MiXCR, one entry per CDR3 protein. The sample lists 500,000 to 650,000 distinct CDR3 sequences, about 12% occurring once. General study points: FACS-sorted repertoires could harbor abundant contaminating bulk-population clonotypes. Post-booster reappearance was seen for most primary-vaccination clones (around 96% CD4, around 89% CD8). It was a weaker secondary response, yet one that peaked faster, at day 5 versus 15.

The chain recombines TRBV25-1 with TRBJ1-4, with 10 nucleotides matching TRBD1. Sample: PBMCs, taken on the day of the yellow fever booster vaccination. This TCR was sampled from a man aged 25 to 45 who received the YFV17D yellow fever vaccine. The CDR3 region has the DNA TGTGCCAGCAGTGTGGGACAGGGGCGTGAAAAACTGTTTTTT. The encoded protein is CASSVGQGREKLFF.